A single sample is the source of the 9 T cell receptor beta chains below, sequenced in a study of quantifying T cell responses using KT2 cells. Study-level background: cDNA was made from DNase-treated RNA using alpha and beta constant primers.

An oligo carrying a UMI was ligated to the cDNA 3' end. An equimolar mix of RC1.1 and RC1.2 primed the beta chain across TRBC1 and TRBC2. Each CDR3 protein gets one entry after TCRdb re-called the UMI-ligation and nested PCR reads with MiXCR. The sample has some 41,000 distinct CDR3 sequences, about 17% seen once; the top ten hold roughly 44%. Sequencing was done on a sample of PBMCs spiked with cells of the T cell clone KT2. The receptors here all came from a human donor.

This chain joins TRBV7-9 and TRBJ1-2, with D maybe TRBD1 (6 bases). V lost 5 bases and J lost 2, with 9 bases in between. The CDR3 has 13 residues. Germline assignment: CDR1 SEHNR and CDR2 FQNEAQ (reference sequence). The CDR3 protein is CASSPDRNYGYTF. The CDR3 DNA reads as TGTGCCAGCAGCCCCGACAGGAACTATGGCTACACCTTC.

This clonotype came up a few times. The V gene is TRBV27, the J gene TRBJ1-2, with 10 bases aligning to TRBD1. CDR1 and CDR2 (germline): MNHEY, SMNVEV (reference sequence). V lost 6 bases, J lost 2 bases, and 3 bases stayed unmatched. The CDR3 totals 14 residues. CDR3 protein: CASRGQGRNYGYTF. DNA for the CDR3: TGTGCCAGCAGGGGACAGGGGCGGAACTATGGCTACACCTTC.

CDR3 region: CASSFGGAGGDTQYF. The DNA for the CDR3 is TGCGCCAGCAGCTTCGGGGGGGCCGGCGGAGATACGCAGTATTTT. The rearrangement links TRBV5-1 to TRBJ2-3; 8 bases fit TRBD2. In germline, CDR1 is SGHRS, CDR2 YFSETQ. The length of the CDR3 is 15 residues. The J segment lost 5 bases and the V segment lost 2 bases, leaving 7 bases of the junction unmatched.

The V and J genes are TRBV9 and TRBJ2-5, with D unclear. The CDR3 has 14 amino acids. V was shortened by 2 bases and J by 5 bases, with 13 bases between the two germline ends. Per germline, CDR1 SGDLS and CDR2 YYNGEE. CDR3 coding DNA: TGTGCCAGCAGCGTGGGCGTGAGTTGGGAGACCCAGTACTTC. Translated: CASSVGVSWETQYF. Supplemented by reference TRBV9 and TRBJ2-5, the full variable domain reads DSGVTQTPKHLITATGQRVTLRCSPRSGDLSVYWYQQSLDQGLQFLIQYYNGEERAKGNILERFSAQQFPDLHSELNLSSLELGDSALYFCASSVGVSWETQYFGPGTRLLVL.

This clonotype turned up a few times. The genes are TRBV5-1 and TRBJ1-2, with TRBD1 matching 9 bases. The germline CDR1 and CDR2 sequences are SGHRS and YFSETQ. Trimming took 4 bases from V and 6 from J; bases not matched to a gene: 10. The CDR3 has 15 residues. For the CDR3, the DNA is TGCGCCAGCAGCCGCCACGTGACAGGGGGTCATGGCTACACCTTC. Translated: CASSRHVTGGHGYTF. The whole variable domain, remainder taken from reference TRBV5-1 and TRBJ1-2, is KAGVTQTPRYLIKTRGQQVTLSCSPISGHRSVSWYQQTPGQGLQFLFEYFSETQRNKGNFPGRFSGRQFSNSRSEMNVSTLELGDSALYLCASSRHVTGGHGYTFGSGTRLTVV.

This clonotype was seen a few times. This chain joins TRBV6-5 and TRBJ2-7; 7 bases line up with TRBD1. V lost 2 bases to trimming and J lost 5 bases; unmatched junction nucleotides: 3. The CDR3 loop spans 13 amino acids. The V gene's germline CDR1 is MNHEY and CDR2 SVGAGI. Here the CDR3 reads CASSYRGPNEQYF. The CDR3 nucleotides read TGTGCCAGCAGTTACAGGGGGCCTAACGAGCAGTACTTC.

This clonotype was observed a few times. DNA for the CDR3: TGTGCCAGCAGGGACTCTCTCAGTAATGAAGCTTTCTTT. Amino acids: CASRDSLSNEAFF. The chain couples TRBV12-3 or TRBV12-4 to TRBJ1-1; D call uncertain. Trimming removed 6 bases from V and 7 bases from J, with 15 bases in between. The CDR3 sequence is 13 residues long.

There are a few counts of this clonotype. V and J are TRBV19 and TRBJ2-2, with TRBD1 identical over 7 bases. There are 15 residues in the CDR3. V lost 5 bases and J lost 2; bases outside the gene matches: 5. CDR1 LNHDA and CDR2 SQIVND come from the germline V gene (reference sequence). The CDR3: CASSPRDRNTGELFF. The DNA for the CDR3 is TGTGCCAGTAGTCCCCGGGACAGAAACACCGGGGAGCTGTTTTTT. Drawing the rest from reference TRBV19 and TRBJ2-2, the complete variable domain is DGGITQSPKYLFRKEGQNVTLSCEQNLNHDAMYWYRQDPGQGLRLIYYSQIVNDFQKGDIAEGYSVSREKKESFPLTVTSAQKNPTAFYLCASSPRDRNTGELFFGEGSRLTVL.

The chain links TRBV15 to TRBJ2-3; the D gene is possibly TRBD2 (5 bases). Trimming took 0 bases from V and 3 from J, leaving 10 bases between them. The CDR3 loop spans 15 amino acids. CDR1 is LNHNV and CDR2 is YYDKDF in the germline V gene (reference sequence). CDR3: CATSREDSPTDTQYF. The CDR3 DNA reads TGTGCCACCAGCAGAGAGGACTCACCTACAGATACGCAGTATTTT.